The TCR beta chain under discussion was sequenced for a study of blood T cell repertoires in COVID-19. Using immunoSEQ multiplex PCR, the repertoire was profiled, and TCRdb retains in-frame clones only, with some absent. The sample lists tens of thousands of clones; roughly 90% were seen once. V dropped 1 base and J dropped 2; count of bases not matched to a gene: 3. Germline V gene sequence: CDR1 GTSNPN, CDR2 SVGIG (reference sequence). CDR3 length equals 14 residues. The specimen was peripheral blood. The clonotype comes from a human donor in a cohort sampled during active COVID-19. This chain uses TRBV30 with TRBJ1-1; 8 bases map to TRBD1. The CDR3 bases are TGTGCCTGGAGTGCCGGACAGGGAAACACTGAAGCTTTCTTT. This gives the protein CAWSAGQGNTEAFF.